This T cell receptor beta chain was identified in a study of shared clonotypes between healthy human individuals. On this clone itself: Its specificity is unknown.

CD45RO negativity and positive selection for CCR7 defined naive CD8 cells, a population that excluded terminally differentiated effector memory CD45RA+ cells. Samples underwent the assay at deep level. Repertoires were generated with immunoSEQ multiplex PCR, while TCRdb's copy carries only in-frame clones and drops some. The data show about 2 million clones, about 94% seen once. General study results and limits: Naive CD4 clonotype sharing across a handful of donors was 5% to 6%. An anticipated effect of sequencing depth on clonotype sharing among donors was recognized.

The CDR3 runs to 15 residues. V was shortened by 0 bases and J by 3 bases, with 9 bases between the two germline ends. Looked up from germline, CDR1 is SGHVS and CDR2 is FQNEAQ. The J gene is TRBJ1-5, the V gene TRBV7-8, with unresolved D. The sequenced material came from naive CD8+ T cells sorted from blood. The TCR originated in a man younger than 35 in good health. This chain's CDR3 is CASSLAGWNNQPQHF. Written as DNA, the CDR3 is TGTGCCAGCAGCTTAGCAGGGTGGAACAATCAGCCCCAGCATTTT.